This T cell receptor (beta chain) derives from a study of T cell repertoires in cytomegalovirus infection. TCRdb used MiXCR to reprocess the reads, holding one entry per CDR3 protein. The sample yields over 150,000 distinct CDR3 sequences, roughly 17% seen once. CDR3 size: 12 residues. The V gene lost 8 bases and the J gene lost 7 bases, with 13 bases spanning the gap. CDR1 SGHVS and CDR2 FNYEAQ come from the germline V gene. This clonotype was counted between two and nine times. Sample: CD8+ T cells from PBMCs. The receptor was derived from a human donor in good health (CMV status not recorded). Some clones in this sample may be carry-over from other donors' samples. This chain links TRBV7-6 with TRBJ2-3; D not resolved. CDR3 in DNA: TGTGCCAGCCAAGAATCGACGAATACGCAGTATTTT. Translating gives CASQESTNTQYF.